This entry lists 31 T cell receptor beta chains sequenced from one sample in a study of blood T cell repertoires in COVID-19. TCRdb keeps only in-frame clones here, not all; method: immunoSEQ multiplex PCR. The data show around 70,000 clones, approximately 91% seen once. Material for sequencing was peripheral blood. These receptors came from a human donor in a cohort sampled during active COVID-19.

This clone was detected only a few times. The V call is TRBV5-3, the J call TRBJ1-6; no clear D. TRBV5-3 has ORF status, its function being uncertain. V was cut by 2 bases and J by 10 bases, with 7 bases left in between. The CDR3 sequence is 12 residues long. This chain's CDR3 is CARSFAQSPLHF. CDR3 sequence (DNA): TGTGCCAGAAGCTTCGCACAGTCACCCCTCCACTTT.

This clone came up a few times. The V gene is TRBV5-6, the J gene TRBJ1-4; weak D call: TRBD1 (6 bases). The CDR3 totals 14 residues. The germline CDR1 and CDR2 sequences are SGHDT and YYEEEE. V was shortened by 1 base and J by 8 bases, with 12 bases between the two germline ends. The CDR3 here is CASSLLQGVEKLFF. CDR3 nucleotide sequence: TGTGCCAGCAGCTTGTTACAGGGTGTGGAAAAACTGTTTTTT.

The chain joins TRBV9 to TRBJ2-7; D gene uncertain. CDR1 and CDR2 from the germline V gene are SGDLS and YYNGEE. CDR3 length: 15 residues. The V end was cut by 3 bases, the J end by 1 base, with 14 bases between. CDR3 sequence: CASSGYPGESYEQYF. In DNA form, the CDR3 reads TGTGCCAGCAGCGGGTATCCCGGAGAATCCTACGAGCAGTACTTC.

The rearrangement joins TRBV12-5 to TRBJ2-7; 12 positions agree with TRBD1. Trimming removed 6 bases from V and 5 bases from J; junction bases left unmatched: 5. CDR1 LGHNT and CDR2 FRNRAP come from the germline V gene. The CDR3 covers 14 residues. The CDR3 DNA is TGTGCTAGTGGCGGGACAGGGGGCGAAGACGAGCAGTACTTC. Translated, it gives CASGGTGGEDEQYF.

The rearrangement links TRBV30 to TRBJ2-1; 10 bases fit TRBD2. The V segment lost 0 bases and the J segment 9 bases; nucleotides outside the gene matches: 8. The V gene's germline CDR1 is GTSNPN and CDR2 SVGIG (reference sequence). The CDR3 spans 15 residues. The CDR3 loop reads CAWSVASSGSPEQFF. The CDR3 DNA sequence: TGTGCCTGGAGTGTAGCATCTAGCGGGAGCCCTGAGCAGTTCTTC.

This clone was observed a few times. V is TRBV7-3 and J is TRBJ2-1; 10 bases line up with TRBD1. CDR1 is SGHTA and CDR2 is FQGTGA in the germline V gene. The CDR3 loop spans 13 amino acids. V was pared by 4 bases and J by 7 bases, with 1 base of the junction left unmatched. CDR3 loop: CASSWGQGNEQFF. CDR3 bases: TGTGCCAGCAGCTGGGGACAGGGGAATGAGCAGTTCTTC. Supplemented by reference TRBV7-3 and TRBJ2-1, the full variable domain reads GAGVSQTPSNKVTEKGKYVELRCDPISGHTALYWYRQSLGQGPEFLIYFQGTGAADDSGLPNDRFFAVRPEGSVSTLKIQRTERGDSAVYLCASSWGQGNEQFFGPGTRLTVL.

This clone was seen a single time. The chain links TRBV7-9 to TRBJ1-1; 7 nucleotides agree with TRBD1. Trimming cost V 7 bases and J 1 base; bases outside gene matches: 6. The length of the CDR3 is 14 residues. Per the germline V gene, CDR1 is SEHNR and CDR2 is FQNEAQ (reference sequence). CDR3 DNA: TGTGCCAGCATACTAGGGGGCCAGAACACTGAAGCTTTCTTT. This encodes CASILGGQNTEAFF. The full variable domain, rest sourced from reference TRBV7-9 and TRBJ1-1, is DTGVSQNPRHKITKRGQNVTFRCDPISEHNRLYWYRQTLGQGPEFLTYFQNEAQLEKSRLLSDRFSAERPKGSFSTLEIQRTEQGDSAMYLCASILGGQNTEAFFGQGTRLTVV.

V is TRBV21-1 and J is TRBJ2-3; TRBD1 was called by the table and not checked on the DNA. TRBV21-1 is recorded as a pseudogene. This CDR3 region has 17 residues. This chain's CDR3 is CASSKIYQGRGSDTQYF. The DNA for the CDR3 is TGTGCCAGCAGCAAAATATATCAGGGCAGGGGGTCAGATACGCAGTATTTT.

V gene TRBV6-5 combines with J gene TRBJ2-7; 8 bases agree with TRBD1. CDR1 and CDR2 (germline): MNHEY, SVGAGI. There are 15 residues in the CDR3. Trimming cost V 4 bases and J 3 bases; bases outside gene matches: 8. CDR3 nucleotide sequence: TGTGCCAGCAGTTCAGGGGGCCACAAGAACTACGAGCAGTACTTC. This gives the protein CASSSGGHKNYEQYF.

V usage is TRBV19 and J usage is TRBJ2-5; 15 positions agree with TRBD2. V shed 5 bases and J 6 bases; nucleotides not matched to a gene: 13. Germline loops: CDR1 LNHDA, CDR2 SQIVND (reference sequence). The length of the CDR3 is 18 residues. In nucleotides, the CDR3 is TGTGCCAGTAGTCCCGAAGGGACTAGCGGGGGGAGGTTAAAGACCCAGTACTTC. Translating it yields CASSPEGTSGGRLKTQYF. The whole variable domain, filled in from reference TRBV19 and TRBJ2-5, reads DGGITQSPKYLFRKEGQNVTLSCEQNLNHDAMYWYRQDPGQGLRLIYYSQIVNDFQKGDIAEGYSVSREKKESFPLTVTSAQKNPTAFYLCASSPEGTSGGRLKTQYFGPGTRLLVL.

The V call is TRBV6-5, the J call TRBJ1-2, with 9 nucleotides matching TRBD1. This CDR3 is built from 15 residues. Germline V gives CDR1 MNHEY, CDR2 SVGAGI. The V segment lost 4 bases and the J segment 4 bases; nucleotides outside the gene matches: 7. CDR3 DNA: TGTGCCAGCAGTTTGGCCGGGACAGGGCTCTATGGCTACACCTTC. It yields the protein CASSLAGTGLYGYTF.

V and J are TRBV4-1 and TRBJ1-1; 9 positions match TRBD1. The CDR3 sequence is 18 residues long. Germline CDR1 reads MGHRA; CDR2 reads YSYEKL. Trimming removed 1 base from V and 3 bases from J; junction bases left unmatched: 12. In DNA form, the CDR3 reads TGCGCCAGCAGCCAAGGAGGGGGGACAGGGCCATCATACACTGAAGCTTTCTTT. Translating gives CASSQGGGTGPSYTEAFF.

The rearrangement uses TRBV15 and TRBJ2-2; the match to TRBD2 covers 8 bases. Trimming cost V 9 bases and J 1 base; bases outside gene matches: 10. Germline values: CDR1 LNHNV, CDR2 YYDKDF (reference sequence). The CDR3 has 16 residues. The DNA for the CDR3 is TGTGCCACTACTCAGCAGGCGGGAGGGAACACCGGGGAGCTGTTTTTT. Its protein product is CATTQQAGGNTGELFF.

The chain employs TRBV6-6 and TRBJ2-2, with D maybe TRBD2 (5 bases). Between the trimmed V and J ends, which lost 7 bases and 6 bases, there was a span of 18 bases. Germline-derived CDR1 and CDR2 are MNHNY and SVGAGI (reference sequence). The CDR3 is made up of 15 amino acids. The CDR3 coding sequence is TGTGCCAGCACCCAAAGTGGAGGAGGTCCCGGGGAGCTGTTTTTT. This encodes CASTQSGGGPGELFF.

The rearrangement uses TRBV7-9 and TRBJ2-3; TRBD2 matches 11 bases. With V trimmed by 0 bases and J by 4 bases, 6 bases remained unmatched. The CDR3 has 17 amino acids. Germline V lookup: CDR1 SEHNR, CDR2 FQNEAQ (reference sequence). The CDR3 DNA sequence: TGTGCCAGCAGCTTAGCCGATAGCGGGAGGGGCCCAGATACGCAGTATTTT. Translated, it gives CASSLADSGRGPDTQYF.

This clone was detected once. The CDR3 reads CASSTNRDSTDTQYF. CDR3 DNA: TGTGCCAGCAGCACGAATCGGGATAGCACAGATACGCAGTATTTT. The chain links TRBV28 to TRBJ2-3; weak D call: TRBD2 (5 bases). The CDR3 length is 15 residues. The V end lost 6 bases, the J end lost 0 bases, and 13 bases lay between the germline ends. Per the germline V gene, CDR1 is MDHEN and CDR2 is SYDVKM.

This clone has only a few counts. A read error may produce the germline difference seen at one junction end. V gene TRBV7-7 combines with J gene TRBJ2-1; 11 bases line up with TRBD2. Germline CDR1 SSHAT, CDR2 FNYEAQ (reference sequence). The CDR3 is 14 residues long. Written as DNA, the CDR3 is TGTGCTAGCAGCTTTCCTAGCGGGAGGCATGAGCAGTTCTTC. Amino acid sequence: CASSFPSGRHEQFF.

The J gene is TRBJ1-3, the V gene TRBV7-9; 8 bases align to TRBD1. Looked up from germline, CDR1 is SEHNR and CDR2 is FQNEAQ (reference sequence). J was trimmed by 0 bases and V by 6 bases; bases with no gene match: 4. The CDR3 is 15 amino acids. CDR3 DNA: TGTGCCAGCAGAAATACAGGGGGCTCTGGAAACACCATATATTTT. As protein: CASRNTGGSGNTIYF.

The rearrangement links TRBV6-6 to TRBJ2-7; 8 bases align to TRBD2. Trimming took 5 bases from V and 6 from J; bases not matched to a gene: 6. This CDR3 region has 13 residues. Germline-derived CDR1 and CDR2 are MNHNY and SVGAGI (reference sequence). The CDR3 protein is CASSPGLGFEQYF. For the CDR3, the DNA is TGTGCCAGCAGTCCGGGACTAGGTTTCGAGCAGTACTTC.

This chain connects TRBV18 to TRBJ2-3; 7 bases line up with TRBD2. V lost 9 bases and J lost 5; bases outside the gene matches: 11. Germline V gives CDR1 KGHSH, CDR2 LQKENI. CDR3 size: 14 residues. DNA of the CDR3: TGTGCCAGTTTCAAGCGGGATCCTCAAGATACGCAGTATTTT. It is translated as CASFKRDPQDTQYF. Complete variable domain (other parts from reference TRBV18 and TRBJ2-3): NAGVMQNPRHLVRRRGQEARLRCSPMKGHSHVYWYRQLPEEGLKFMVYLQKENIIDESGMPKERFSAEFPKEGPSILRIQQVVRGDSAAYFCASFKRDPQDTQYFGPGTRLTVL.

This clone was seen a single time. The chain recombines TRBV28 with TRBJ1-1; D perhaps matches TRBD1 (6 bases). The CDR3 is 15 residues long. CDR1 MDHEN and CDR2 SYDVKM come from the germline V gene. Trimming took 5 bases from V and 2 from J, leaving 15 bases between them. CDR3 residues: CASSPPRGANTEAFF. The CDR3 DNA reads as TGTGCCAGCAGTCCCCCACGGGGGGCCAACACTGAAGCTTTCTTT.

This CDR3 reads CASSRPRDLQSRANVLTF. In DNA form, the CDR3 reads TGTGCCAGCTCACGACCGAGGGACTTACAAAGTCGGGCCAACGTCCTGACTTTC. This chain links TRBV18 with TRBJ2-6; possibly TRBD2 for D (6 bases). Trimming took 4 bases from V and 5 from J, leaving 21 bases between them. Germline V lookup: CDR1 KGHSH, CDR2 LQKENI. This CDR3 comprises 18 residues.

CDR3 amino acids: CASSQGRAGPTYEQYF. The DNA for the CDR3 is TGTGCCAGCAGCCAAGGGAGGGCAGGGCCGACCTACGAGCAGTACTTC. The chain has TRBV3-1 (or the pseudogene TRBV3-2) and TRBJ2-7; D possibly corresponds to TRBD2 (6 bases). CDR1 is LGHDT, CDR2 YNNKEL, per germline (reference sequence). The V and J ends lost 1 base and 2 bases respectively, with 15 bases between them. This CDR3 region has 16 residues.

The chain has TRBV11-3 and TRBJ2-2; 8 nucleotides match TRBD1. V lost 5 bases and J lost 7; bases outside the gene matches: 9. The CDR3 runs 15 residues. Germline V CDR1 and CDR2: SGHNT, YENEEA. CDR3 in DNA: TGTGCCAGCAGCCTCTCAGGGGGCGAGCTCGGGGAGCTGTTTTTT. It codes for CASSLSGGELGELFF.

This sequence joins TRBV7-2 and TRBJ2-3; 9 bases are shared with TRBD1. V lost 7 bases and J lost 1; bases outside the gene matches: 3. The germline CDR1 and CDR2 sequences are SGHTA and FQGNSA. CDR3 length: 14 amino acids. The CDR3 spells CASTRTGGTDTQYF. In DNA, the CDR3 is TGTGCCAGCACCCGGACAGGGGGCACAGATACGCAGTATTTT.

The chain carries TRBV7-3 and TRBJ2-3; 13 bases match TRBD2. The V gene's germline CDR1 is SGHTA and CDR2 FQGTGA. The length of the CDR3 is 16 residues. V lost 1 base to trimming and J lost 5 bases; unmatched junction nucleotides: 3. CDR3 bases: TGTGCCAGCAGCTTAATCGGGACTAGCGGGGTAGATACGCAGTATTTT. This sequence encodes CASSLIGTSGVDTQYF.

The V gene is TRBV7-2, the J gene TRBJ2-5; 10 bases are shared with TRBD1. The V gene end was trimmed by 5 bases and the J gene end by 5 bases; junction bases not matched to a gene: 11. The germline V gene has CDR1 SGHTA and CDR2 FQGNSA. The CDR3 has 16 residues. The CDR3 loop is CASSVTGGAFGETQYF. For the CDR3, the DNA is TGTGCCAGCAGCGTGACAGGGGGCGCGTTTGGGGAGACCCAGTACTTC.

The V gene is TRBV6-5, the J gene TRBJ1-1; D remains ambiguous. The germline V and J ends were trimmed by 6 bases and 0 bases, with 5 bases remaining between them. Per germline, CDR1 MNHEY and CDR2 SVGAGI. The CDR3 totals 12 residues. CDR3 nucleotides: TGTGCCAGCAGGAGAATGAACACTGAAGCTTTCTTT. This encodes CASRRMNTEAFF.

The V gene is TRBV2, the J gene TRBJ1-2; no clear D gene. V shed 8 bases and J shed 0 bases, with 13 bases lying between them. CDR3 length: 14 residues. CDR1 is SNHLY and CDR2 is FYNNEI in the germline V gene. The CDR3 nucleotides are TGTGCCAGCTTCCCGGGTGCAGCTAACTATGGCTACACCTTC. It codes for CASFPGAANYGYTF. Looking up the rest from reference TRBV2 and TRBJ1-2 gives the full variable domain: EPEVTQTPSHQVTQMGQEVILRCVPISNHLYFYWYRQILGQKVEFLVSFYNNEISEKSEIFDDQFSVERPDGSNFTLKIRSTKLEDSAMYFCASFPGAANYGYTFGSGTRLTVV.

The rearrangement joins TRBV2 to TRBJ2-3, with TRBD2 matching over 10 bases. With 6 bases clipped from V and 4 bases from J, the junction kept 7 bases outside the gene matches. This CDR3 has 15 amino acids. Looked up from germline, CDR1 is SNHLY and CDR2 is FYNNEI. The chain's CDR3 is CASRELAGTSDTQYF. DNA of the CDR3: TGTGCCAGCAGAGAACTAGCGGGGACCTCAGATACGCAGTATTTT. Complete variable domain (other parts from reference TRBV2 and TRBJ2-3): EPEVTQTPSHQVTQMGQEVILRCVPISNHLYFYWYRQILGQKVEFLVSFYNNEISEKSEIFDDQFSVERPDGSNFTLKIRSTKLEDSAMYFCASRELAGTSDTQYFGPGTRLTVL.

J is TRBJ2-2 and V is TRBV7-2; D remains unclear. Trimming cost V 4 bases and J 8 bases, with 14 bases left between them. CDR1 and CDR2 from the germline V gene are SGHTA and FQGNSA. The CDR3 totals 14 residues. The CDR3 here is CASSSLIGLGELFF. In nucleotides, the CDR3 is TGTGCCAGCAGCTCCCTGATCGGTCTGGGGGAGCTGTTTTTT.